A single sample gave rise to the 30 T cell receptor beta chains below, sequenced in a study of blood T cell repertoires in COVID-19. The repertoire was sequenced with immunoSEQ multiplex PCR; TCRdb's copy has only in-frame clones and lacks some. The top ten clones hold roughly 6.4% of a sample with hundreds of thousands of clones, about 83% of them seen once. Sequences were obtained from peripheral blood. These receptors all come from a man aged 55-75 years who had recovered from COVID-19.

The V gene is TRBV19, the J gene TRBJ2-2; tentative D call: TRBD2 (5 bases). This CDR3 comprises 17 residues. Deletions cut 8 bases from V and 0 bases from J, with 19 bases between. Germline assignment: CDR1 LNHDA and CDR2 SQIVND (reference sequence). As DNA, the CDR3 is TGTGCCAGTTGCCGGGATGGCAGATCCTCGAACACCGGGGAGCTGTTTTTT. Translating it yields CASCRDGRSSNTGELFF.

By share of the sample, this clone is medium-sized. The CDR3 loop reads CASRNLREPLHF. In DNA, the CDR3 is TGTGCCAGTAGGAACCTTCGAGAACCCCTCCACTTT. This chain joins TRBV19 and TRBJ1-6; D unclear. Between the trimmed V and J ends, which lost 6 bases and 12 bases, there was a span of 12 bases. CDR1 is LNHDA and CDR2 is SQIVND in the germline V gene (reference sequence). CDR3 size: 12 residues. The full variable domain, completed using reference TRBV19 and TRBJ1-6, is DGGITQSPKYLFRKEGQNVTLSCEQNLNHDAMYWYRQDPGQGLRLIYYSQIVNDFQKGDIAEGYSVSREKKESFPLTVTSAQKNPTAFYLCASRNLREPLHFGNGTRLTVT.

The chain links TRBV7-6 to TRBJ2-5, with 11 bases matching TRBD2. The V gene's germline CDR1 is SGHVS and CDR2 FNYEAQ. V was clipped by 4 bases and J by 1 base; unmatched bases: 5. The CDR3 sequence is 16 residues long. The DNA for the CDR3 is TGTGCCAGCAGCTCTTACGGGACTAGCGGCCAAGAGACCCAGTACTTC. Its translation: CASSSYGTSGQETQYF.

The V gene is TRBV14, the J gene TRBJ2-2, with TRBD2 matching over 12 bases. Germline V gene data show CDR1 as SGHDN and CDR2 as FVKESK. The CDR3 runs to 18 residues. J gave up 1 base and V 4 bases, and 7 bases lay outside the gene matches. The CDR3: CASSRRPTSGGNTGELFF. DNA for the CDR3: TGTGCCAGCAGCCGACGACCGACTAGCGGGGGGAACACCGGGGAGCTGTTTTTT.

In DNA, the CDR3 is TGTGCCAGCAGCTTACCAAACTTCTATGGCTACACCTTC. This sequence encodes CASSLPNFYGYTF. V usage is TRBV7-2 and J usage is TRBJ1-2; D remains unclear. The CDR3 loop spans 13 amino acids. V gave up 2 bases and J gave up 4 bases, with 8 bases separating them. CDR1 is SGHTA and CDR2 is FQGNSA in the germline V gene.

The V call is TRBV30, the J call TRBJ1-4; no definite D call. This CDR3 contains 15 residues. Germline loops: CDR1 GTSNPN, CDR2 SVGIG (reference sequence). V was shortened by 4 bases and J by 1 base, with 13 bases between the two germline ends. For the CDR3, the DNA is TGTGCCTGGACCAGACGAGGAGAAACTAATGAAAAACTGTTTTTT. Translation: CAWTRRGETNEKLFF.

The CDR3: CASSLGLSTAWANEQFF. In DNA form, the CDR3 reads TGTGCCAGCAGCTTAGGCTTAAGTACAGCTTGGGCCAATGAGCAGTTCTTC. V gene TRBV7-6 combines with J gene TRBJ2-1; no clear D gene. CDR1 is SGHVS and CDR2 is FNYEAQ in the germline V gene. Trimming removed 1 base from V and 6 bases from J, with 19 bases in between. The CDR3 covers 17 residues.

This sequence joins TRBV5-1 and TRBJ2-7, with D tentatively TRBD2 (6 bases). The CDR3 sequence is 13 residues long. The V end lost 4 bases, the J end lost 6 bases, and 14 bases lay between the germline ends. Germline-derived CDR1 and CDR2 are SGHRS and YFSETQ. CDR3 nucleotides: TGCGCCAGCAGCGGTCTAGCGTCTGGCGAGCAGTACTTC. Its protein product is CASSGLASGEQYF.

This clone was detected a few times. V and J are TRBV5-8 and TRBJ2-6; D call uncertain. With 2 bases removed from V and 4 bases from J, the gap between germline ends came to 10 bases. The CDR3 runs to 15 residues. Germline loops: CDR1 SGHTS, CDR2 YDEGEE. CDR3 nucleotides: TGTGCCAGCAGCTTTTCAGGTTCCGGGGCCAACGTCCTGACTTTC. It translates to CASSFSGSGANVLTF.

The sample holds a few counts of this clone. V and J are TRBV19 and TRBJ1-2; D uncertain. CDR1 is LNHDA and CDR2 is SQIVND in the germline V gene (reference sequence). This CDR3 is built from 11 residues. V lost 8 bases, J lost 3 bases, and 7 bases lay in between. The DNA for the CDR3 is TGTGCCAGTGTCTCTGACTATGGCTACACCTTC. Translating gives CASVSDYGYTF. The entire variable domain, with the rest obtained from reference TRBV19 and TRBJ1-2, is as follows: DGGITQSPKYLFRKEGQNVTLSCEQNLNHDAMYWYRQDPGQGLRLIYYSQIVNDFQKGDIAEGYSVSREKKESFPLTVTSAQKNPTAFYLCASVSDYGYTFGSGTRLTVV.

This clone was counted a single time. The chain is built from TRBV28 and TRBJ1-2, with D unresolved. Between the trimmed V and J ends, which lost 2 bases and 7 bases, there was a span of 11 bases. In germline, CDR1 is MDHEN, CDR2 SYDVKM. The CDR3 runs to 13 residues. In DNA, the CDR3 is TGTGCCAGCAGTTTACGGCTTGACTCTGGCTACACCTTC. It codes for CASSLRLDSGYTF.

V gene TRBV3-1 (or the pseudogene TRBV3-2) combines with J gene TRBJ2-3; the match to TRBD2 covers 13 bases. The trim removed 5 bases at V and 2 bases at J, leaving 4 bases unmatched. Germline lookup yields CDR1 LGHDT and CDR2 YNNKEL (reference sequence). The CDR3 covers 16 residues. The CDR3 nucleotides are TGTGCCAGCAGCGGGACTAGCGGGACGTTCACAGATACGCAGTATTTT. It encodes CASSGTSGTFTDTQYF.

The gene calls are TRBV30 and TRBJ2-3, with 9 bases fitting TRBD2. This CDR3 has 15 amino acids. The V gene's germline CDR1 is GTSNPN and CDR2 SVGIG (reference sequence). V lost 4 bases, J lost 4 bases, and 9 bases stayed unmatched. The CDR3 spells CAWNGAGGPSDTQYF. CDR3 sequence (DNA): TGTGCCTGGAATGGGGCGGGGGGGCCCTCAGATACGCAGTATTTT.

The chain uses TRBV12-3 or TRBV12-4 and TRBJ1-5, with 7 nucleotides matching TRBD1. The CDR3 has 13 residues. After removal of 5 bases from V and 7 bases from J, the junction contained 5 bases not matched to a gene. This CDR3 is CASSHEGAQPQHF. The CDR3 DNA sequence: TGTGCCAGCAGTCACGAGGGGGCACAGCCCCAGCATTTT.

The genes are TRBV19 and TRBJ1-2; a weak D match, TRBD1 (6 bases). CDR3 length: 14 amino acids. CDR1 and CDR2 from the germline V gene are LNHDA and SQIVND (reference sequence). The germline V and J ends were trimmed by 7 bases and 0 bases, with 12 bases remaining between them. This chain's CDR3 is CASNPTGPNYGYTF. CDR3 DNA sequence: TGTGCCAGTAACCCTACAGGGCCTAACTATGGCTACACCTTC.

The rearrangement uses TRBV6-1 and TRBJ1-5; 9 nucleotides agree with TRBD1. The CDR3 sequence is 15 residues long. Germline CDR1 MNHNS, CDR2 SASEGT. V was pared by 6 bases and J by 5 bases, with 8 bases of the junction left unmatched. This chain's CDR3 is CASSETGGLDQPQHF. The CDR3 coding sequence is TGTGCCAGCAGCGAAACAGGGGGCTTGGATCAGCCCCAGCATTTT.

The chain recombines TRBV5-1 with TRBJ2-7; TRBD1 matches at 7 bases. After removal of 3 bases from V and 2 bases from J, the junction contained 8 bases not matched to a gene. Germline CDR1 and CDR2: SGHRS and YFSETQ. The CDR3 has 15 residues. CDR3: CASSYHRGLPYEQYF. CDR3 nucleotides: TGCGCCAGCAGCTACCACAGGGGTTTGCCCTACGAGCAGTACTTC.

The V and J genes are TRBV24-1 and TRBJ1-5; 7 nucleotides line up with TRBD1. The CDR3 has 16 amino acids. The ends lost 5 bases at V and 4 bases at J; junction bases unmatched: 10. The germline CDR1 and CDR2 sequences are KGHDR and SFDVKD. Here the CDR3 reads CATSANTGVGNQPQHF. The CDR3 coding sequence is TGTGCCACCAGTGCTAATACAGGGGTTGGAAATCAGCCCCAGCATTTT.

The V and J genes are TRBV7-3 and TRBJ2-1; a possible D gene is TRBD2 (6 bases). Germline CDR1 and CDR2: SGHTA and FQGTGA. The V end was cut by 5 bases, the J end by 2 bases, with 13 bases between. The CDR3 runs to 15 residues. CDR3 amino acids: CASSLQGLPYNEQFF. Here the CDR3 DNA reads TGTGCCAGCAGCCTACAAGGACTACCCTACAATGAGCAGTTCTTC.

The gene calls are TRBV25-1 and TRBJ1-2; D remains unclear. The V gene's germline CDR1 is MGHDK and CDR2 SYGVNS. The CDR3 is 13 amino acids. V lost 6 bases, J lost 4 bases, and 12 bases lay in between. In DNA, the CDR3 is TGTGCCAGCAGAGATCGGGTGTCCTATGGCTACACCTTC. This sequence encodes CASRDRVSYGYTF.

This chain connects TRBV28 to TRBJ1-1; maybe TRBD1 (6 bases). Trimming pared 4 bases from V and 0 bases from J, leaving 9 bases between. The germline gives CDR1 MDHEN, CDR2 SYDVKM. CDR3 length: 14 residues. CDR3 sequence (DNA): TGTGCCAGCAGTTGGGGGCGGGTGAACACTGAAGCTTTCTTT. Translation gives CASSWGRVNTEAFF.

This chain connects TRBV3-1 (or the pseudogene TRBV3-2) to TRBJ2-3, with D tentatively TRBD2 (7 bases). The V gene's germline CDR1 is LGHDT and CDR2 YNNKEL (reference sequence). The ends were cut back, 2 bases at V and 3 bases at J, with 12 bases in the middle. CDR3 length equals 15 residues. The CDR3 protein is CASSQPGGGTDTQYF. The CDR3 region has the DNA TGTGCCAGCAGCCAACCGGGGGGCGGAACAGATACGCAGTATTTT.

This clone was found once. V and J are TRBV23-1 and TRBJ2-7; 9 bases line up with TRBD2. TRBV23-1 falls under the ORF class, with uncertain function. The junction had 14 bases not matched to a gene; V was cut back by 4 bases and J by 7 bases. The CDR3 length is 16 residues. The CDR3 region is CASSLPAEREVGEQYF. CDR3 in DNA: TGCGCCAGCAGTCTCCCGGCAGAGCGGGAGGTTGGGGAGCAGTACTTC.

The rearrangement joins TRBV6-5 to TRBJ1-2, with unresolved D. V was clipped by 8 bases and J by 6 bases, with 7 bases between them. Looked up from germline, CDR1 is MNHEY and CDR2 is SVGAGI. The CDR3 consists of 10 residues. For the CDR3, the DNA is TGTGCCAGCTATCTTAATGGCTACACCTTC. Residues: CASYLNGYTF.

CDR3 nucleotides: TGCAGCGTATCCAGGGATGCAGATACGCAGTATTTT. Its translation: CSVSRDADTQYF. The chain couples TRBV29-1 to TRBJ2-3, with D possibly being TRBD1 (5 bases). With 6 bases removed from V and 4 bases from J, the gap between germline ends came to 11 bases. The germline CDR1 and CDR2 sequences are SQVTM and ANQGSEA. The CDR3 has 12 residues.

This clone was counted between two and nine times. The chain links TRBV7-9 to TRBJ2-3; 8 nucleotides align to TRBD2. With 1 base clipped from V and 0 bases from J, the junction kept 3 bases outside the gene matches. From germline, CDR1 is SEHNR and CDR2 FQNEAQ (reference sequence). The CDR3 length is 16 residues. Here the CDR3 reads CASSLGVAGSTDTQYF. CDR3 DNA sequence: TGTGCCAGCAGCTTAGGGGTAGCGGGGAGCACAGATACGCAGTATTTT.

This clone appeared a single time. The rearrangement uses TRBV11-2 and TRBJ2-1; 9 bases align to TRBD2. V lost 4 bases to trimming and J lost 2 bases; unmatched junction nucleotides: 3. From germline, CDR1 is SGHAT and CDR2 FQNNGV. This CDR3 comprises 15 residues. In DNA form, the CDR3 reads TGTGCCAGCAGCTGGCTAGCGGGAACCTACAATGAGCAGTTCTTC. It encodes CASSWLAGTYNEQFF. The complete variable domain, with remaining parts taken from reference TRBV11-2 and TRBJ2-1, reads EAGVAQSPRYKIIEKRQSVAFWCNPISGHATLYWYQQILGQGPKLLIQFQNNGVVDDSQLPKDRFSAERLKGVDSTLKIQPAKLEDSAVYLCASSWLAGTYNEQFFGPGTRLTVL.

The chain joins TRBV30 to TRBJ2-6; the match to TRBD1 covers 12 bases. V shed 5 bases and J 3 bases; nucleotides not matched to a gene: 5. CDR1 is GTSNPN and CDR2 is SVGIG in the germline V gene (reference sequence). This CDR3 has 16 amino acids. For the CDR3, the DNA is TGTGCCTGGTGGGGACAGGGGGCGGGTGGGGCCAACGTCCTGACTTTC. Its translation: CAWWGQGAGGANVLTF. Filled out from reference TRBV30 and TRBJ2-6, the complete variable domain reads SQTIHQWPATLVQPVGSPLSLECTVEGTSNPNLYWYRQAAGRGLQLLFYSVGIGQISSEVPQNLSASRPQDRQFILSSKKLLLSDSGFYLCAWWGQGAGGANVLTFGAGSRLTVL.

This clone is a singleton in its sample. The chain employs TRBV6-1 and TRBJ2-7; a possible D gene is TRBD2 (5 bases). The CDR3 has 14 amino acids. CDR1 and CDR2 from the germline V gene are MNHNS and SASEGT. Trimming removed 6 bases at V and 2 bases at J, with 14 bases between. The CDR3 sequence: CASRDHDGTYEQYF. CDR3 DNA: TGTGCCAGCAGAGACCACGACGGGACCTACGAGCAGTACTTC.

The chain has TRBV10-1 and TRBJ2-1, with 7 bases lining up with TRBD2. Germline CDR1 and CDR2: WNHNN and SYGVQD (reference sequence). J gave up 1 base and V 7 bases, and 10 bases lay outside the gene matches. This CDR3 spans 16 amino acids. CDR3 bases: TGCGCCAGCAATTCATGGAGCGGGAAGTCCTACAATGAGCAGTTCTTC. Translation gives CASNSWSGKSYNEQFF.